The clone carrying this T cell receptor beta chain was counted between two and nine times. The same CDR3 arises from other DNA sequences in this sample as well. With V trimmed by 4 bases and J by 3 bases, 6 bases remained unmatched. The CDR3 loop spans 15 amino acids. Germline lookup yields CDR1 SGHNT and CDR2 YYREEE (reference sequence). The data are from a study of beta chain features in type 1 diabetes. As every portion of the isolated RNA was reverse transcribed, the sequencing read expressed TCRB transcripts. Sequenced by immunoSEQ multiplex PCR; TCRdb stores in-frame clones only, minus some. The data show 300,000 to 400,000 clones, 9.5% to 12% seen once.

The receptor was isolated from a woman aged 25-40 years in good health. The source material was naive CD4+ T cells from blood. This sequence joins TRBV5-4 and TRBJ2-7, with 11 bases fitting TRBD2. DNA of the CDR3: TGTGCCAGCAGCCCCGGGACTAGCGGAATCTACGAGCAGTACTTC. It specifies CASSPGTSGIYEQYF.